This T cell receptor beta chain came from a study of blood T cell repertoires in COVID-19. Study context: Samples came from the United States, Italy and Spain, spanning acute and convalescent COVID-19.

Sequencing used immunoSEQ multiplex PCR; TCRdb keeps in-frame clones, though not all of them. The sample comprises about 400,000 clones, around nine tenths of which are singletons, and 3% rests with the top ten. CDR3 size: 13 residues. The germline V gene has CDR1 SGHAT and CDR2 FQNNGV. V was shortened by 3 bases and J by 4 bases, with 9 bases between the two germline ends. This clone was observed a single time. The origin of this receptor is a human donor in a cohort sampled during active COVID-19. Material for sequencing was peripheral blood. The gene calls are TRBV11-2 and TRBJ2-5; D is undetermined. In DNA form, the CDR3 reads TGTGCCAGCAGCTTGTTCGGCGGAGAGACCCAGTACTTC. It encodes CASSLFGGETQYF.